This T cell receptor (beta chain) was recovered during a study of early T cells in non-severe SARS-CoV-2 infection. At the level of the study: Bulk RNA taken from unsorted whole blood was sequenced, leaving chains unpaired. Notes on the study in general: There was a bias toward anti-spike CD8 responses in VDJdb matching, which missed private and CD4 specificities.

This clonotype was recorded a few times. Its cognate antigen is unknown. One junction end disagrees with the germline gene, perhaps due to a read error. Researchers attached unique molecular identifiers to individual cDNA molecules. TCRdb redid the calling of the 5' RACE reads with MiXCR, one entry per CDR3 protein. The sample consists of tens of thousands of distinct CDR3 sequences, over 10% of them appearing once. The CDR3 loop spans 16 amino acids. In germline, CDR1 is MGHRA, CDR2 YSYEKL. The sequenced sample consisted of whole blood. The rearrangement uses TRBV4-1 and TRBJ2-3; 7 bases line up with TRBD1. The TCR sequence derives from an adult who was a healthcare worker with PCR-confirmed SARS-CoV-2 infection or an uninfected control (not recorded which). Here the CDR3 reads CASSQERQGSRDTQYF. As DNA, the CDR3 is TGCGCCAGCAGCCAAGAAAGACAGGGAAGCAGAGATACGCAGTATTTT.